The 8 T cell receptor beta chains reported below all come from one sample, sequenced in a study of cytomegalovirus exposure and HLA in healthy donors. A multiplex PCR was run with 60 Vbeta primers and 13 Jbeta primers. Produced via immunoSEQ multiplex PCR; TCRdb's table is partial and in-frame only. This sample's clone table lists around 78,000 clones. Sample: PBMCs. The receptor set was obtained from a man aged 18 to 30 in good health and CMV-seropositive.

The J gene is TRBJ2-4, the V gene TRBV19, with 7 bases that match TRBD1. With V trimmed by 6 bases and J by 2 bases, 4 bases remained unmatched. The V gene's germline CDR1 is LNHDA and CDR2 SQIVND (reference sequence). This CDR3 is 14 amino acids long. The CDR3, as DNA: TGTGCCAGTAGGGGGGACAGATCCAAAAACATTCAGTACTTC. Translation: CASRGDRSKNIQYF.

This chain connects TRBV5-1 to TRBJ2-1, with TRBD1 identical over 9 bases. J gave up 2 bases and V 4 bases, and 7 bases lay outside the gene matches. This CDR3 is built from 16 residues. The germline V gene has CDR1 SGHRS and CDR2 YFSETQ. The CDR3 DNA follows: TGCGCCAGCAGCGCGCAGGGGACAGGGACCTACAATGAGCAGTTCTTC. Its protein is CASSAQGTGTYNEQFF.

This rearrangement joins TRBV18 to TRBJ1-5; a possible D gene is TRBD1 (5 bases). This CDR3 is built from 15 residues. The V end lost 1 base, the J end lost 1 base, and 8 bases lay between the germline ends. The germline V gene has CDR1 KGHSH and CDR2 LQKENI. CDR3 in DNA: TGTGCCAGCTCACCACAAAAGGGGAGCAATCAGCCCCAGCATTTT. It codes for CASSPQKGSNQPQHF. Supplemented by reference TRBV18 and TRBJ1-5, the full variable domain reads NAGVMQNPRHLVRRRGQEARLRCSPMKGHSHVYWYRQLPEEGLKFMVYLQKENIIDESGMPKERFSAEFPKEGPSILRIQQVVRGDSAAYFCASSPQKGSNQPQHFGDGTRLSIL.

V is TRBV11-3 and J is TRBJ2-1, with TRBD1 matching over 10 bases. This CDR3 has 15 residues. Unmatched junction bases numbered 3, after V lost 5 bases and J lost 2 bases. Germline V gene lookup returns CDR1 SGHNT and CDR2 YENEEA. The DNA of the CDR3 is TGTGCCAGCAGCCGGACAGGGGGGGCCTACAATGAGCAGTTCTTC. This encodes CASSRTGGAYNEQFF.

The V call is TRBV27, the J call TRBJ2-7; 10 bases line up with TRBD1. Germline CDR1 is MNHEY and CDR2 is SMNVEV (reference sequence). The J segment lost 5 bases and the V segment lost 6 bases, leaving 7 bases of the junction unmatched. The CDR3 length is 14 residues. The CDR3 region has the DNA TGTGCCAGCAGCCTGACAGGGGGCTACGACGAGCAGTACTTC. Translated, it gives CASSLTGGYDEQYF.

The chain uses TRBV7-9 and TRBJ2-7; D call uncertain. CDR1 is SEHNR, CDR2 FQNEAQ, per germline (reference sequence). V was cut by 3 bases and J by 6 bases, with 6 bases left in between. The CDR3 extends over 11 amino acids. CDR3 region: CASSLSSEQYF. In DNA form, the CDR3 reads TGTGCCAGCAGCTTGTCTAGCGAGCAGTACTTC. Together with reference TRBV7-9 and TRBJ2-7, the CDR3 gives the full variable domain: DTGVSQNPRHKITKRGQNVTFRCDPISEHNRLYWYRQTLGQGPEFLTYFQNEAQLEKSRLLSDRFSAERPKGSFSTLEIQRTEQGDSAMYLCASSLSSEQYFGPGTRLTVT.

The CDR3 spells CASNLSGTGASGANVLTF. CDR3 coding DNA: TGTGCCAGCAACCTATCCGGGACAGGAGCCTCTGGGGCCAACGTCCTGACTTTC. The rearrangement joins TRBV28 to TRBJ2-6, with 8 bases identical to TRBD1. The CDR3 has 18 residues. V lost 7 bases to trimming and J lost 0 bases; unmatched junction nucleotides: 11. Germline loops: CDR1 MDHEN, CDR2 SYDVKM.

The chain carries TRBV6-1 and TRBJ1-4; no definite D call. Germline V gives CDR1 MNHNS, CDR2 SASEGT. V lost 3 bases and J 0 bases, leaving 11 bases between the germline ends. The CDR3 length is 16 residues. The CDR3 here is CASSERGGATNEKLFF. CDR3 bases: TGTGCCAGCAGTGAGAGAGGCGGCGCAACTAATGAAAAACTGTTTTTT.